What follows are 17 T cell receptor beta chains derived from one specimen sequenced in a study of PD-1 blockade in classical Hodgkin lymphoma. Relapses following autologous stem cell transplantation were seen in all patients, with brentuximab vedotin exposure varying. The repertoire was sequenced with immunoSEQ multiplex PCR; TCRdb's copy has only in-frame clones and lacks some. The sample shows 15,000 to 20,000 clones, about 80% of them seen only once. This specimen was peripheral blood mononuclear cells (PBMCs), taken at baseline. The receptors here all came from a human donor with classical Hodgkin lymphoma.

The rearrangement links TRBV29-1 to TRBJ1-5, with D perhaps matching TRBD1 (6 bases). CDR3 length equals 13 residues. Germline V gene data show CDR1 as SQVTM and CDR2 as ANQGSEA. V was cut by 4 bases and J by 7 bases, with 14 bases left in between. CDR3 region: CSVGQVRGQPQHF. DNA of the CDR3: TGCAGCGTTGGACAGGTCCGAGGCCAGCCCCAGCATTTT.

This clone was found once. CDR3 sequence (DNA): TGTGCCAGCAGCGTAGGGGCAGGGAGTAGAGAGACCCAGTACTTC. Translating it yields CASSVGAGSRETQYF. The chain couples TRBV9 to TRBJ2-5, with D perhaps matching TRBD1 or TRBD2 (5 bases each). This CDR3 is 15 amino acids long. Germline V gives CDR1 SGDLS, CDR2 YYNGEE. The V and J ends lost 0 bases and 4 bases respectively, with 13 bases between them. Combining the CDR3 with reference TRBV9 and TRBJ2-5 gives the whole variable domain DSGVTQTPKHLITATGQRVTLRCSPRSGDLSVYWYQQSLDQGLQFLIQYYNGEERAKGNILERFSAQQFPDLHSELNLSSLELGDSALYFCASSVGAGSRETQYFGPGTRLLVL.

This chain connects TRBV30 to TRBJ2-4, with D possibly called TRBD1 or TRBD2 (5 bases each). V was shortened by 1 base and J by 5 bases, with 12 bases between the two germline ends. CDR3 length equals 14 residues. Per germline, CDR1 GTSNPN and CDR2 SVGIG (reference sequence). The CDR3 DNA is TGTGCCTGGAGTGCCATCCGGGGCGAAAACATTCAGTACTTC. Amino acids: CAWSAIRGENIQYF. Drawing the rest from reference TRBV30 and TRBJ2-4, the complete variable domain is SQTIHQWPATLVQPVGSPLSLECTVEGTSNPNLYWYRQAAGRGLQLLFYSVGIGQISSEVPQNLSASRPQDRQFILSSKKLLLSDSGFYLCAWSAIRGENIQYFGAGTRLSVL.

The V gene is TRBV4-2, the J gene TRBJ2-3; D remains ambiguous. Germline loops: CDR1 LGHNA, CDR2 YNFKEQ. This CDR3 has 15 residues. V was trimmed by 4 bases and J by 2 bases, leaving 13 bases between them. Here the CDR3 DNA reads TGTGCCAGCAGCCCCGAAACGGGTTACACAGATACGCAGTATTTT. The encoded protein is CASSPETGYTDTQYF.

The V and J genes are TRBV19 and TRBJ1-2; TRBD1 aligns across 8 bases. V shed 3 bases and J 12 bases; nucleotides not matched to a gene: 12. Germline V gene sequence: CDR1 LNHDA, CDR2 SQIVND (reference sequence). The CDR3 has 14 amino acids. CDR3 DNA sequence: TGTGCCAGTAGTATGGGACAGGCTATCTATGTGAACACCTTC. Translation gives CASSMGQAIYVNTF.

The genes are TRBV6-1 and TRBJ1-2, with 8 positions matching TRBD1. Germline V CDR1 and CDR2: MNHNS, SASEGT. With 6 bases clipped from V and 8 bases from J, the junction kept 8 bases outside the gene matches. The CDR3 loop spans 13 amino acids. The CDR3 nucleotides read TGTGCCAGCAGCCTCCAGGGGGCCGGCGGCTACACCTTC. Translated, it gives CASSLQGAGGYTF.

The chain joins TRBV15 to TRBJ2-7, with 8 bases that match TRBD1. The CDR3 has 15 amino acids. With V trimmed by 0 bases and J by 7 bases, 8 bases remained unmatched. CDR1 LNHNV and CDR2 YYDKDF come from the germline V gene (reference sequence). The CDR3, as DNA: TGTGCCACCAGCAGAGAGGACAGGGCCCTGGGGGAGCAGTACTTC. Protein product: CATSREDRALGEQYF.

This clone was observed a handful of times. The chain couples TRBV9 to TRBJ2-7; 8 positions agree with TRBD1. In germline, CDR1 is SGDLS, CDR2 YYNGEE. The J segment lost 6 bases and the V segment lost 3 bases, leaving 17 bases of the junction unmatched. This CDR3 is built from 17 residues. The CDR3: CASSEPYGGQGAGEQYF. The CDR3 region has the DNA TGTGCCAGCAGCGAGCCGTACGGTGGGCAGGGGGCGGGCGAGCAGTACTTC.

The chain joins TRBV6-5 to TRBJ1-6; D perhaps matches TRBD1 (5 bases). In germline, CDR1 is MNHEY, CDR2 SVGAGI. The CDR3 length is 16 residues. V lost 2 bases and J 1 base, leaving 9 bases between the germline ends. The CDR3 bases are TGTGCCAGCAGTTACGGGGCCCGGTCCTATAATTCACCCCTCCACTTT. This sequence encodes CASSYGARSYNSPLHF.

This clone was detected only once. V gene TRBV11-3 combines with J gene TRBJ1-5; D not resolved. The V end was cut by 5 bases, the J end by 3 bases, with 14 bases between. The CDR3 length is 15 residues. The germline V gene encodes CDR1 SGHNT and CDR2 YENEEA. The CDR3 reads CASSVECGFNQPQHF. The CDR3 DNA follows: TGTGCCAGCAGCGTCGAGTGTGGTTTCAATCAGCCCCAGCATTTT.

The chain has TRBV11-3 and TRBJ2-1; 7 positions agree with TRBD2. The CDR3 length is 12 residues. The V gene's germline CDR1 is SGHNT and CDR2 YENEEA. V shed 4 bases and J 6 bases; nucleotides not matched to a gene: 0. The CDR3 coding sequence is TGTGCCAGCAGCTCGGGGGGCAATGAGCAGTTCTTC. This sequence encodes CASSSGGNEQFF.

The chain couples TRBV7-9 to TRBJ2-6; no reliable D call. This CDR3 has 13 residues. Looked up from germline, CDR1 is SEHNR and CDR2 is FQNEAQ (reference sequence). V was pared by 1 base and J by 3 bases, with 1 base between. The CDR3, as DNA: TGTGCCAGCAGCTTAGGTGGGGCCAACGTCCTGACTTTC. This encodes CASSLGGANVLTF. Drawing the rest from reference TRBV7-9 and TRBJ2-6, the complete variable domain is DTGVSQNPRHKITKRGQNVTFRCDPISEHNRLYWYRQTLGQGPEFLTYFQNEAQLEKSRLLSDRFSAERPKGSFSTLEIQRTEQGDSAMYLCASSLGGANVLTFGAGSRLTVL.

V gene TRBV6-5 combines with J gene TRBJ1-1, with D uncertain. The CDR3 extends over 13 amino acids. Germline CDR1 MNHEY, CDR2 SVGAGI. The V end was cut by 6 bases, the J end by 9 bases, with 17 bases between. The CDR3 coding sequence is TGTGCCAGCAGCCTTTTTATGGAGGGAAAAGCTTTCTTT. Its translation: CASSLFMEGKAFF.

The rearrangement joins TRBV11-2 to TRBJ2-7, with TRBD2 identical over 15 bases. CDR1 and CDR2 from the germline V gene are SGHAT and FQNNGV. The V segment lost 4 bases and the J segment 2 bases; nucleotides outside the gene matches: 3. The length of the CDR3 is 16 residues. The CDR3 loop reads CASSSGLAGGTYEQYF. CDR3 DNA sequence: TGTGCCAGCAGCTCGGGACTAGCGGGAGGAACCTACGAGCAGTACTTC.

The chain joins TRBV11-2 to TRBJ2-6, with TRBD1 matching over 7 bases. CDR3 length: 17 amino acids. The germline CDR1 and CDR2 sequences are SGHAT and FQNNGV. Trimming cost V 2 bases and J 0 bases; bases outside gene matches: 4. Written as DNA, the CDR3 is TGTGCCAGCAGCTTATCGGACAGGAGCTCTGGGGCCAACGTCCTGACTTTC. Its translation: CASSLSDRSSGANVLTF.

V is TRBV6-1 and J is TRBJ1-5; unclear D gene. The V end was cut by 4 bases, the J end by 0 bases, with 4 bases between. The CDR3 totals 13 residues. Germline CDR1 is MNHNS and CDR2 is SASEGT. The CDR3 bases are TGTGCCAGCAGTGTTCATAGCAATCAGCCCCAGCATTTT. Its protein is CASSVHSNQPQHF.

V and J are TRBV30 and TRBJ1-2, with a weak D call TRBD1 (6 bases). The CDR3 covers 15 residues. From germline, CDR1 is GTSNPN and CDR2 SVGIG (reference sequence). V was pared by 1 base and J by 4 bases, with 16 bases between. CDR3: CAWSEHTGGVYGYTF. The CDR3 DNA follows: TGTGCCTGGAGTGAACACACGGGGGGCGTCTATGGCTACACCTTC.